This TCR beta chain comes out of a study of blood T cell repertoires in COVID-19. Study-level information: Samples came from the United States, Italy and Spain, spanning acute and convalescent COVID-19.

Germline lookup yields CDR1 LGHDT and CDR2 YNNKEL (reference sequence). The CDR3 contains 15 residues. V shed 2 bases and J 3 bases; nucleotides not matched to a gene: 6. Sequenced by immunoSEQ multiplex PCR; TCRdb stores in-frame clones only, minus some. Among around 98,000 clones listed, 82% were seen once. This sequence originates from an older man with active or convalescent COVID-19. V and J are TRBV3-1 (or the pseudogene TRBV3-2) and TRBJ2-5, with 7 bases identical to TRBD1. The sequenced sample was peripheral blood. CDR3 nucleotide sequence: TGTGCCAGCAGCCAAACGACAGGGTTAAAAGAGACCCAGTACTTC. Protein sequence: CASSQTTGLKETQYF.